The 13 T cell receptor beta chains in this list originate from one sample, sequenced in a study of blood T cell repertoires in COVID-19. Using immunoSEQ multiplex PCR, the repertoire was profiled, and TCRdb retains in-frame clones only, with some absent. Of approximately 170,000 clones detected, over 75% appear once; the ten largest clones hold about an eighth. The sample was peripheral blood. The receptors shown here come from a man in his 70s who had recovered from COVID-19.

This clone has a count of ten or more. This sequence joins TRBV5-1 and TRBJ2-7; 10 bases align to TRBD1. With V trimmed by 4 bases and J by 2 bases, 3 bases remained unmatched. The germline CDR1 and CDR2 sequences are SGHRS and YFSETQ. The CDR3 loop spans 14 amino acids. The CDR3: CASSQGQGTYEQYF. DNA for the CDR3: TGCGCCAGCAGCCAGGGACAGGGGACCTACGAGCAGTACTTC. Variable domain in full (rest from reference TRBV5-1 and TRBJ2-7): KAGVTQTPRYLIKTRGQQVTLSCSPISGHRSVSWYQQTPGQGLQFLFEYFSETQRNKGNFPGRFSGRQFSNSRSEMNVSTLELGDSALYLCASSQGQGTYEQYFGPGTRLTVT.

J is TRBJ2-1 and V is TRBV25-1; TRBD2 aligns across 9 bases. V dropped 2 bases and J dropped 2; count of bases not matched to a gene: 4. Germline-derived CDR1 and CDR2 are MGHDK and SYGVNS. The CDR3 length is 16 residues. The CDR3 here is CASSEQTSGTYNEQFF. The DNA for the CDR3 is TGTGCCAGCAGTGAACAGACTAGCGGAACCTACAATGAGCAGTTCTTC.

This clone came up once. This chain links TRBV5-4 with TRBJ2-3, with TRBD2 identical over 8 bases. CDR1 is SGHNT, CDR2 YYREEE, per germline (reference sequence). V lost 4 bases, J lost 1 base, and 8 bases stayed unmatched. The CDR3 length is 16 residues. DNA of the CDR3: TGTGCCAGCAGCGTCAAGCGGGAGAGGCGCACAGATACGCAGTATTTT. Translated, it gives CASSVKRERRTDTQYF. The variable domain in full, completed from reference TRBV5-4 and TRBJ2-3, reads ETGVTQSPTHLIKTRGQQVTLRCSSQSGHNTVSWYQQALGQGPQFIFQYYREEENGRGNFPPRFSGLQFPNYSSELNVNALELDDSALYLCASSVKRERRTDTQYFGPGTRLTVL.

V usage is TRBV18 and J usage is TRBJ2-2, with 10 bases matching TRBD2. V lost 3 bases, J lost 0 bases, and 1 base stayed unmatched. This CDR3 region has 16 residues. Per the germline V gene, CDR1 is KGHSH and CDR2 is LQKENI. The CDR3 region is CASSPLAGANTGELFF. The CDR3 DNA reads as TGTGCCAGCTCACCCCTAGCGGGGGCGAACACCGGGGAGCTGTTTTTT.

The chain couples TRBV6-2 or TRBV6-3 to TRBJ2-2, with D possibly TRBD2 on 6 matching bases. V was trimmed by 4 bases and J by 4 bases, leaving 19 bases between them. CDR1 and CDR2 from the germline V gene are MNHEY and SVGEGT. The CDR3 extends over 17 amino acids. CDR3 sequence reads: CASSSLPHGGSTGELFF. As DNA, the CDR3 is TGTGCCAGCAGTTCCCTACCACACGGAGGGTCCACCGGGGAGCTGTTTTTT.

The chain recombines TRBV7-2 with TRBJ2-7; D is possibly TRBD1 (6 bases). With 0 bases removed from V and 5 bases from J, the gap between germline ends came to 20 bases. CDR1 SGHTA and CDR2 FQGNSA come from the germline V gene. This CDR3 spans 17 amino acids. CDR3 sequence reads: CASSLALGQRTGDEQYF. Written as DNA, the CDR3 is TGTGCCAGCAGCTTAGCGCTCGGACAGCGGACCGGGGACGAGCAGTACTTC.

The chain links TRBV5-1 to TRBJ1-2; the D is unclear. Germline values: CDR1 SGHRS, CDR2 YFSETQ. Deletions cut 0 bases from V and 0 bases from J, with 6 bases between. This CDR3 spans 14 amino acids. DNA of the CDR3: TGCGCCAGCAGCTTGGCGGTAGCTAACTATGGCTACACCTTC. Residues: CASSLAVANYGYTF.

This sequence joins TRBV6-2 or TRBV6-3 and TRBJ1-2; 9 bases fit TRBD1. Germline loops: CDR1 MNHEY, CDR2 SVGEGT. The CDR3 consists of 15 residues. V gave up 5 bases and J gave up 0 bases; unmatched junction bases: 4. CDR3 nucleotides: TGTGCCAGCAGTACCGGGACAGGGACTAACTATGGCTACACCTTC. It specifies CASSTGTGTNYGYTF.

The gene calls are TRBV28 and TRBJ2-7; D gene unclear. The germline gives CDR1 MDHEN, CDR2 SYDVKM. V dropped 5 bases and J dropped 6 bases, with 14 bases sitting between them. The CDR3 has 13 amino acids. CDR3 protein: CASSPRPTGEQYF. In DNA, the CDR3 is TGTGCCAGCAGTCCGAGGCCCACGGGCGAGCAGTACTTC.

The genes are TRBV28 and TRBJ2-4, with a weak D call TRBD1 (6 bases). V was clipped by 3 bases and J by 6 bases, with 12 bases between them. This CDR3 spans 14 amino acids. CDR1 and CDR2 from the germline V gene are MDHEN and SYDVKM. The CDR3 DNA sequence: TGTGCCAGCAGTTTGCGACAGGAAGGAAACATTCAGTACTTC. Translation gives CASSLRQEGNIQYF.

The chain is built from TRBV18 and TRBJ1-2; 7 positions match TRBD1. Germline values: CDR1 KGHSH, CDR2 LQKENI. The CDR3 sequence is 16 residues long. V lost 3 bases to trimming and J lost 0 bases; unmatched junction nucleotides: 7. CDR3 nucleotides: TGTGCCAGCTCACCCCAAGCGACAGGGACTAACTATGGCTACACCTTC. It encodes CASSPQATGTNYGYTF.

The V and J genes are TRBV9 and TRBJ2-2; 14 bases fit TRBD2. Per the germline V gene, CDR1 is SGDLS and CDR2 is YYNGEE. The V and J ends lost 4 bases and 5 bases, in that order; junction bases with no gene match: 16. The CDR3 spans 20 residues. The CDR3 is CASSRMTSGRELRKTGELFF. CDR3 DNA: TGTGCCAGCAGCCGAATGACTAGCGGGAGGGAACTCCGAAAGACCGGGGAGCTGTTTTTT.

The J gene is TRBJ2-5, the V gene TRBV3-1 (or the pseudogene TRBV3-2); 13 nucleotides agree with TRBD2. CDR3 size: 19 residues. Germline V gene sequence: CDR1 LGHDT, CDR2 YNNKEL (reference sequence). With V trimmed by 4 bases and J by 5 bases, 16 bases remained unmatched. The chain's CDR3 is CASSPGGLAGPLSRETQYF. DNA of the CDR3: TGTGCCAGCAGCCCAGGGGGACTAGCGGGACCCCTATCCAGGGAGACCCAGTACTTC.